This entry features one T cell receptor beta chain sequence. Its antigen is unknown. Base qualities are missing; no much larger clone stands one base away. The data originate from a study of CD8 T cells in ankylosing spondylitis (dated by TCRdb to the late 2010s). Study-level background: The study profiled T cell receptor beta repertoires in healthy donors and ankylosing spondylitis patients to find disease-linked TCR variants. In total, the full study cohort was made up of 95 to 110 healthy donors and approximately 27 ankylosing spondylitis patients. Peripheral blood was sampled, and synovial fluid was additionally collected from ankylosing spondylitis patients. Findings and caveats that apply to the study as a whole: The disease-linked clones showed a CD8+ phenotype and occurred at relatively low frequencies in peripheral blood. Some of the motif variants had been reported before in the synovial fluid and blood of reactive arthritis patients, a finding that suggests common disease-initiation mechanisms. The disease-linked clones were reported to be significantly enriched in matched synovial fluid samples from ankylosing spondylitis patients. Blood from ankylosing spondylitis patients appeared to be characterized by a TCR beta motif made up of under ten highly homologous amino acid variants.

These reads were obtained on an Illumina HiSeq 2500. TCR beta libraries were prepared by quantitative 5'-RACE with molecular barcodes. Turning to the authors' computational methods: Disease-linked TCR variants were identified with a new computational method built on a probabilistic model of VDJ rearrangement. The public reads were reanalyzed by TCRdb: fastp trimming at Q25, MiXCR alignment, in-frame beta chains only. All rows with the same CDR3 protein become a single entry with the most common DNA and genes. TCRdb's processing, not the authors', yielded these V and J calls. The sample table lists roughly 470,000 distinct CDR3 sequences, more than 25% of them with a count of one. The leading ten clones occupy 0.89% of the sample. This sequence was found in a male donor with ankylosing spondylitis. Sequenced input: blood, either unsorted or a sorted T cell fraction (not recorded which).

The CDR3 here reads CASSSFRDRVSGNTIYF. At the DNA level, the sequence is TGTGCCAGCAGTAGTTTCCGGGACAGGGTTTCTGGAAACACCATATATTTT. The chain is encoded by TRBV12-3 or TRBV12-4 joined to TRBJ1-3, and 9 junctional nucleotides match TRBD1. Clipping removes 5 bases from V and 1 base from J, with 9 as the unmatched junction base count. The CDR3 contains 17 residues, cysteine and phenylalanine counted. Only the CDR3 portion is preserved as DNA: 51 bases, with reading frame beginning at the first base.